The rows below give T cell receptor beta chains drawn from one sample of a study of blood T cells in healthy people across ages. Each CDR3 protein is one row after TCRdb ran MiXCR on the 5' RACE reads. The sample holds 1.5 million to 2 million distinct CDR3 sequences, roughly 28% seen once. Material: blood. These TCRs come from a woman aged 25 to 39 in good health. The CDR3 runs from the conserved cysteine through the conserved F or W. Each record gives: D gene, V gene, CDR3 length, J gene, clone size, CDR3 DNA, CDR3 protein. A D gene is named only where the DNA matches it firmly. Clone size is not always given. Where it is, it says once, few, many or a class for expanded clones.

>TRBD2|TRBV5-1|16|TRBJ2-7|many
TGCGCCAGCAGCTCGGAAGGGACTAGCCGGGCGAACGAGCAGTACTTC
CASSSEGTSRANEQYF
>.|TRBV10-3|15|TRBJ2-1|.
TGTGCCATGGCTAAGGGGCTAAGAGGAGCGGATGAGCAGTTCTTC
CAMAKGLRGADEQFF
>.|TRBV7-3|16|TRBJ2-2|.
TGTGCCAGCAGCTTAAGGAGGACGAGGGACACCGGGGAGCTGTTTTTT
CASSLRRTRDTGELFF
>TRBD1|TRBV20-1|15|TRBJ1-2|many
TGCAGTGCTAAAGGAACGGGACAGGGGAACTATGGCTACACCTTC
CSAKGTGQGNYGYTF
>TRBD1|TRBV5-5|14|TRBJ2-5|.
TGTGCCAGCAGTACGGGACAGGGTTTCGAGACCCAGTACTTC
CASSTGQGFETQYF
>.|TRBV19|14|TRBJ2-1|.
TGTGCCAGTAGTATAGGGCAAACCTACAATGAGCAGTTCTTC
CASSIGQTYNEQFF
>.|TRBV10-3|13|TRBJ1-2|.
TGTGCCATCAGTGAACGGTCTAACTATGGCTACACCTTC
CAISERSNYGYTF
>.|TRBV4-3|18|TRBJ2-6|.
TGCGCCAGCAGCCAGTTTTTGACAGGAGCCTCTGGGGCCAACGTCCTGACTTTC
CASSQFLTGASGANVLTF
>.|TRBV29-1|13|TRBJ1-1|few
TGCAGCGTTGCCGGGACGGTGAACACTGAAGCTTTCTTT
CSVAGTVNTEAFF
>.|TRBV7-2|14|TRBJ2-2|.
TGTGCCAGCAGTCCGCTAGTTGGGCCCGGGGAGCTGTTTTTT
CASSPLVGPGELFF
>TRBD2|TRBV6-5|16|TRBJ2-7|many
TGTGCCAGCACCCGAGGGGGTAGCGGGGGGTCCTACGAGCAGTACTTC
CASTRGGSGGSYEQYF
>.|TRBV7-2|13|TRBJ2-3|few
TGTGCCAGCAGCTTACCGGAGGCAGATACGCAGTATTTT
CASSLPEADTQYF
>.|TRBV27|13|TRBJ1-1|.
TGTGCCAGCAGTCGGGGCGGGGGGGGTGAAGCTTTCTTT
CASSRGGGGEAFF
>TRBD1|TRBV7-3|15|TRBJ2-2|.
TGTGCCAGCAGCGACAGGACAGGGCGGACCGGGGAGCTGTTTTTT
CASSDRTGRTGELFF
>TRBD1|TRBV5-1|16|TRBJ2-1|few
TGCGCCAGCAGCGTCGGACAGGGAGGAGTACGGAATGAGCAGTTCTTC
CASSVGQGGVRNEQFF
>.|TRBV20-1|16|TRBJ1-5|few
TGCAGTGCTAGAGATTACGACAGAGGAGGGTTTCAGCCCCAGCATTTT
CSARDYDRGGFQPQHF
>.|TRBV28|13|TRBJ1-2|.
TGTGCCAGCAGTTTCAACGGAAACTATGGCTACACCTTC
CASSFNGNYGYTF
>.|TRBV11-2|18|TRBJ1-3|.
TGTGCCAGCAGCTTTACTCACATTGGGACGGAGGATAGAAACACCATATATTTT
CASSFTHIGTEDRNTIYF
>.|TRBV6-1|15|TRBJ1-5|.
TGTGCCAGCAGCGAGGGGGGGGGCCGGAATCAGCCCCAGCATTTT
CASSEGGGRNQPQHF
>TRBD2|TRBV2|14|TRBJ2-3|.
TGTGCCGAGTCCGGGACTAGTCCCACAGATACGCAGTATTTT
CAESGTSPTDTQYF
>.|TRBV2|14|TRBJ2-7|.
TGTGCCAGCAGTGACCCCGACAGGTCCACCGAGCAGTACTTC
CASSDPDRSTEQYF
>.|TRBV9|15|TRBJ2-3|many
TGTGCCAGCAGCGTACAGGGTGCCGGCACAGATACGCAGTATTTT
CASSVQGAGTDTQYF
>TRBD1|TRBV5-5|14|TRBJ2-3|.
TGTGCCATCTGGGGACAGGGAGGCACAGATACGCAGTATTTT
CAIWGQGGTDTQYF
>TRBD1|TRBV2|14|TRBJ2-7|few
TGTGCCACCGAAGGGAGGACAGGGTCCTACGAGCAGTACTTC
CATEGRTGSYEQYF
>.|TRBV20-1|13|TRBJ1-2|few
TGCAGTGCTAGAGACAGGGAGGACTATGGCTACACCTTC
CSARDREDYGYTF
>.|TRBV28|17|TRBJ2-3|few
TGTGCCAGCTACCCCTTCTCGGGGTTCAGTGTTCGGGATACGCAGTATTTT
CASYPFSGFSVRDTQYF
>TRBD2|TRBV10-2|16|TRBJ2-5|.
TGCGCCAGCAGTGAGTCGACAGCGGGGGGCCAAGAGACCCAGTACTTC
CASSESTAGGQETQYF
>.|TRBV5-1|15|TRBJ2-1|few
TGCGCCAGCAGCTTCCAGGGAGCGGAGTACAATGAGCAGTTCTTC
CASSFQGAEYNEQFF
>.|TRBV6-5|13|TRBJ2-3|few
TGTGCCAGCAGTCGACAGACCACAGATACGCAGTATTTT
CASSRQTTDTQYF
>.|TRBV20-1|13|TRBJ2-3|.
TGCAGTGCCGGCGGACGAACCACAGATACGCAGTATTTT
CSAGGRTTDTQYF
>.|TRBV20-1|12|TRBJ2-1|many
TGCAGTGCTAGAGTACTAGACAATGAGCAGTTCTTC
CSARVLDNEQFF
>.|TRBV6-2/TRBV6-3|13|TRBJ2-3|.
TGTGCCAGCAGTTACTCGGATCCAGATACGCAGTATTTT
CASSYSDPDTQYF
>.|TRBV9|15|TRBJ2-5|many
TGTGCCAGCAGCGTAGAAGTAGCAGTCCAAGAGACCCAGTACTTC
CASSVEVAVQETQYF
>.|TRBV6-6|13|TRBJ2-3|.
TGTGCCAGCAGGGACCATGACCCAGATACGCAGTATTTT
CASRDHDPDTQYF
>.|TRBV4-1|15|TRBJ1-6|few
TGCGCCAGCAGCCAAGCGACAGGCTATAATTCACCCCTCCACTTT
CASSQATGYNSPLHF
>TRBD2|TRBV27|16|TRBJ2-1|.
TGTGCCAGCAGTTTCCAAGGACTAGCGGCGTACAATGAGCAGTTCTTC
CASSFQGLAAYNEQFF
>.|TRBV2|13|TRBJ2-7|few
TGTGCCAGCAGTGAGGTAGATTCCTACGAGCAGTACTTC
CASSEVDSYEQYF
>TRBD1|TRBV20-1|14|TRBJ1-5|few
TGCAGTGCTTGGACAGGGGACAGTGGACAGCCCCAGCATTTT
CSAWTGDSGQPQHF
>.|TRBV5-1|14|TRBJ1-1|.
TGCGCCAGCAGCTCACCGGGACGGAGTGCTGAAGCTTTCTTT
CASSSPGRSAEAFF
>.|TRBV6-5|14|TRBJ2-2|.
TGTGCCAGCAGTGTCCATATTTCCACCGGGGAGCTGTTTTTT
CASSVHISTGELFF
>.|TRBV9|15|TRBJ1-2|.
TGTGCCAGCAGCGTAGATCGGGGCGAGTACTATGGCTACACCTTC
CASSVDRGEYYGYTF
>.|TRBV3-1|14|TRBJ2-1|.
TGTGCCAGCAGCCAAGCCGCACAGCACAATGAGCAGTTCTTC
CASSQAAQHNEQFF